Below are 25 T cell receptor beta chains sequenced from a single sample in a study of blood T cell repertoires in COVID-19. Profiled with immunoSEQ multiplex PCR; TCRdb holds only in-frame clones, not every one. The sample consists of approximately 210,000 clones, 70% to 85% of them appearing once. Sequencing was done on a sample of PBMCs or T cells enriched from blood (not recorded which). The source is a man between 40 and 49 years old who had recovered from COVID-19.

The chain has TRBV7-2 and TRBJ1-2; 10 nucleotides align to TRBD1. With V trimmed by 1 base and J by 8 bases, 10 bases remained unmatched. Germline CDR1 is SGHTA and CDR2 is FQGNSA. The CDR3 has 16 amino acids. In nucleotides, the CDR3 is TGTGCCAGCAGCTTAGTTTCATCCGGACAGGGGGAAGGCTACACCTTC. It codes for CASSLVSSGQGEGYTF.

The chain has TRBV7-6 and TRBJ2-7, with D possibly TRBD1 on 7 matching bases. The CDR3 is 14 residues long. In germline, CDR1 is SGHVS, CDR2 FNYEAQ. Deletions cut 6 bases from V and 4 bases from J, with 16 bases between. The CDR3 protein is CASSYQGGLYEQYF. The CDR3 bases are TGTGCCAGCAGTTACCAGGGGGGTTTGTACGAGCAGTACTTC. The complete variable domain, with remaining parts taken from reference TRBV7-6 and TRBJ2-7, reads GAGVSQSPRYKVTKRGQDVALRCDPISGHVSLYWYRQALGQGPEFLTYFNYEAQQDKSGLPNDRFSAERPEGSISTLTIQRTEQRDSAMYRCASSYQGGLYEQYFGPGTRLTVT.

The chain recombines TRBV5-1 with TRBJ2-5; 7 bases line up with TRBD2. The CDR3 is 15 residues long. J was trimmed by 3 bases and V by 4 bases; bases with no gene match: 9. Germline loops: CDR1 SGHRS, CDR2 YFSETQ. The CDR3 protein is CASSLVGSGEETQYF. The CDR3 coding sequence is TGCGCCAGCAGCCTCGTAGGGAGCGGGGAAGAGACCCAGTACTTC.

The chain employs TRBV28 and TRBJ2-3; tentatively, D is TRBD1 (5 bases). V was trimmed by 7 bases and J by 0 bases, leaving 11 bases between them. The CDR3 spans 14 residues. Germline values: CDR1 MDHEN, CDR2 SYDVKM. The CDR3: CASIPTASTDTQYF. CDR3 DNA sequence: TGTGCCAGCATCCCGACAGCTAGCACAGATACGCAGTATTTT.

This sequence joins TRBV5-4 and TRBJ2-7; 9 bases are a match to TRBD1. This CDR3 region has 14 residues. Trimming at V came to 0 bases and at J to 6 bases, leaving 4 bases not matched to a gene. Germline V CDR1 and CDR2: SGHNT, YYREEE (reference sequence). In DNA form, the CDR3 reads TGTGCCAGCAGCTTGGAGGGACAGGGCCGCGAGCAGTACTTC. Translating gives CASSLEGQGREQYF.

The chain links TRBV7-6 to TRBJ2-1, with D maybe TRBD2 (6 bases). The CDR3 is made up of 16 amino acids. CDR1 and CDR2 from the germline V gene are SGHVS and FNYEAQ. With 2 bases removed from V and 5 bases from J, the gap between germline ends came to 16 bases. The CDR3 reads CASSLYSLALHNEQFF. The DNA of the CDR3 is TGTGCCAGCAGCTTATACTCACTAGCACTTCACAATGAGCAGTTCTTC.

This clone has a handful of counts. The V gene is TRBV29-1, the J gene TRBJ2-7; D is perhaps TRBD1 (6 bases). The CDR3 spans 14 residues. Germline V lookup: CDR1 SQVTM, CDR2 ANQGSEA. V was pared by 6 bases and J by 0 bases, with 15 bases between. CDR3 coding DNA: TGCAGCGTGACCTGGGGGCAGGCCTCCTACGAGCAGTACTTC. Its protein product is CSVTWGQASYEQYF.

This clone is a singleton in its sample. The CDR3 region has the DNA TGTGCCTGGAGTGTACTTGGGGGGGCGAGTACTGAAGCTTTCTTT. Translation gives CAWSVLGGASTEAFF. The V gene is TRBV30, the J gene TRBJ1-1; D is perhaps TRBD1 (6 bases). The CDR3 spans 15 residues. Trimming cost V 0 bases and J 5 bases, with 16 bases left between them. The germline V gene encodes CDR1 GTSNPN and CDR2 SVGIG (reference sequence).

V is TRBV7-2 and J is TRBJ1-3, with D possibly TRBD1 on 5 matching bases. Germline V gene lookup returns CDR1 SGHTA and CDR2 FQGNSA. Trimming removed 2 bases at V and 3 bases at J, with 11 bases between. The CDR3 has 15 residues. The CDR3 region is CASSLRPGVGNTIYF. The CDR3 DNA reads TGTGCCAGCAGCTTACGGCCGGGGGTTGGAAACACCATATATTTT.

The chain couples TRBV2 to TRBJ1-5, with D perhaps matching TRBD1 (6 bases). CDR3 length: 14 amino acids. V was cut by 2 bases and J by 5 bases, with 10 bases left in between. CDR1 and CDR2 from the germline V gene are SNHLY and FYNNEI. Here the CDR3 DNA reads TGTGCCAGCAGTGAACAGGGGATGGATCAGCCCCAGCATTTT. Protein sequence: CASSEQGMDQPQHF.

The chain combines TRBV27 with TRBJ2-2, with D hard to call. The CDR3 runs to 15 residues. Germline-derived CDR1 and CDR2 are MNHEY and SMNVEV (reference sequence). V lost 6 bases, J lost 7 bases, and 18 bases lay in between. CDR3: CASRVIGERVGELFF. The CDR3 DNA follows: TGTGCCAGCAGGGTGATTGGCGAACGGGTCGGGGAGCTGTTTTTT.

The V and J genes are TRBV30 and TRBJ1-3; possibly TRBD1 for D (5 bases). The germline V gene encodes CDR1 GTSNPN and CDR2 SVGIG (reference sequence). The CDR3 length is 11 residues. V was shortened by 2 bases and J by 7 bases, with 6 bases between the two germline ends. CDR3 region: CAWSKGNTIYF. The CDR3, as DNA: TGTGCCTGGAGTAAGGGGAACACCATATATTTT.

This sequence joins TRBV5-1 and TRBJ2-3; 8 nucleotides agree with TRBD2. J lost 8 bases, V lost 5 bases, and 10 bases had no gene match. Per germline, CDR1 SGHRS and CDR2 YFSETQ. The CDR3 is made up of 14 amino acids. CDR3 bases: TGCGCCAGCAGTACCGGAGGACGGGAGGGTACGCAGTATTTT. Translating it yields CASSTGGREGTQYF.

The rearrangement links TRBV7-3 to TRBJ2-5, with 14 bases matching TRBD2. Germline lookup yields CDR1 SGHTA and CDR2 FQGTGA. V trimming: 6 bases; J trimming: 0 bases; junction bases outside the gene matches: 9. The CDR3 has 18 residues. The DNA for the CDR3 is TGTGCCAGCAGTTCACGACTAGCGGGGGGGCCGGACCAAGAGACCCAGTACTTC. This gives the protein CASSSRLAGGPDQETQYF.

The CDR3 DNA is TGTGCCAGCAGCCCGCCGGGACAGGACGACACCGGGGAGCTGTTTTTT. This codes for CASSPPGQDDTGELFF. V usage is TRBV11-3 and J usage is TRBJ2-2; TRBD1 matches 8 bases. Unmatched junction bases numbered 8, after V lost 5 bases and J lost 3 bases. Germline CDR1 SGHNT, CDR2 YENEEA. This CDR3 has 16 residues.

V is TRBV11-2 and J is TRBJ1-2; 11 positions match TRBD1. Losses at the gene ends were 5 bases for V and 5 bases for J; bases not matched to a gene: 10. The CDR3 is 16 residues long. The germline V gene encodes CDR1 SGHAT and CDR2 FQNNGV. For the CDR3, the DNA is TGTGCCAGCAGCCCAGGACAGGGGGCGGGGGCTTATGGCTACACCTTC. It specifies CASSPGQGAGAYGYTF.

The genes are TRBV5-5 and TRBJ2-1; TRBD1 matches at 9 bases. J gave up 14 bases and V 4 bases, and 7 bases lay outside the gene matches. The CDR3 is made up of 12 amino acids. The V gene's germline CDR1 is SGHKS and CDR2 YYEKEE (reference sequence). CDR3 DNA: TGTGCCAGCAGCCTCTTGGGACAGGGAAAGTTCTTC. Translation: CASSLLGQGKFF.

V usage is TRBV4-2 and J usage is TRBJ1-4, with 7 bases identical to TRBD1. The junction had 7 bases not matched to a gene; V was cut back by 4 bases and J by 5 bases. The CDR3 runs to 15 residues. From germline, CDR1 is LGHNA and CDR2 YNFKEQ. The CDR3 loop is CASSLTQGRNEKLFF. CDR3 nucleotide sequence: TGTGCCAGCAGCCTTACACAGGGGAGAAATGAAAAACTGTTTTTT.

The chain combines TRBV30 with TRBJ1-1; D may be TRBD1 (5 bases). The CDR3 consists of 13 residues. Per the germline V gene, CDR1 is GTSNPN and CDR2 is SVGIG (reference sequence). Trimming took 1 base from V and 0 from J, leaving 6 bases between them. Written as DNA, the CDR3 is TGTGCCTGGAGTGAGACAGTGAACACTGAAGCTTTCTTT. This encodes CAWSETVNTEAFF. The full variable domain, its missing parts supplied by reference TRBV30 and TRBJ1-1, is SQTIHQWPATLVQPVGSPLSLECTVEGTSNPNLYWYRQAAGRGLQLLFYSVGIGQISSEVPQNLSASRPQDRQFILSSKKLLLSDSGFYLCAWSETVNTEAFFGQGTRLTVV.

The gene calls are TRBV12-3 or TRBV12-4 and TRBJ2-5; D uncertain. V was clipped by 7 bases and J by 5 bases, with 14 bases between them. The CDR3 consists of 13 residues. The CDR3 loop is CASIRQAGETQYF. As DNA, the CDR3 is TGTGCCAGCATCCGGCAGGCTGGGGAGACCCAGTACTTC.

Only a few counts were recorded for this clone. The chain joins TRBV28 to TRBJ1-1, with a possible D match to TRBD1 (5 bases). The V and J ends lost 8 bases and 1 base respectively, with 8 bases between them. This CDR3 spans 12 amino acids. Germline V gene sequence: CDR1 MDHEN, CDR2 SYDVKM. The CDR3 protein is CASVGGNTEAFF. DNA for the CDR3: TGTGCCAGCGTGGGGGGGAACACTGAAGCTTTCTTT.

The chain couples TRBV7-6 to TRBJ1-2; perhaps TRBD1 as D (5 bases). Looked up from germline, CDR1 is SGHVS and CDR2 is FNYEAQ. This CDR3 spans 15 amino acids. With 5 bases removed from V and 8 bases from J, the gap between germline ends came to 21 bases. This chain's CDR3 is CASSTFRGREGGYTF. In DNA form, the CDR3 reads TGTGCCAGCAGCACCTTTCGCGGCAGGGAGGGGGGCTACACCTTC.

This clone was counted a few times. The chain recombines TRBV4-3 with TRBJ2-3, with D possibly TRBD2 on 5 matching bases. V lost 8 bases and J lost 6, with 15 bases in between. Germline V gene data show CDR1 as LGHNA and CDR2 as YSLEER. The CDR3 runs to 13 residues. The CDR3 coding sequence is TGCGCCAGCGGTCCGCGAGGGTCGGATACGCAGTATTTT. Translated, it gives CASGPRGSDTQYF.

The chain couples TRBV11-2 to TRBJ2-3; TRBD2 agrees at 13 bases. This CDR3 comprises 14 residues. Germline trimming cut 6 bases from V and 4 bases from J; bases unmatched to any gene: 1. Per the germline V gene, CDR1 is SGHAT and CDR2 is FQNNGV. The CDR3 nucleotides are TGTGCCAGCAGGACTAGCGGGGGGCCAGATACGCAGTATTTT. Amino acids: CASRTSGGPDTQYF.

The chain carries TRBV5-1 and TRBJ1-4; 7 nucleotides align to TRBD1. This CDR3 has 16 residues. The germline V gene encodes CDR1 SGHRS and CDR2 YFSETQ. Trimming removed 6 bases from V and 0 bases from J; junction bases left unmatched: 8. The CDR3 sequence is CASTYRGVATNEKLFF. The CDR3 DNA reads TGCGCCAGCACCTACAGGGGCGTTGCAACTAATGAAAAACTGTTTTTT.